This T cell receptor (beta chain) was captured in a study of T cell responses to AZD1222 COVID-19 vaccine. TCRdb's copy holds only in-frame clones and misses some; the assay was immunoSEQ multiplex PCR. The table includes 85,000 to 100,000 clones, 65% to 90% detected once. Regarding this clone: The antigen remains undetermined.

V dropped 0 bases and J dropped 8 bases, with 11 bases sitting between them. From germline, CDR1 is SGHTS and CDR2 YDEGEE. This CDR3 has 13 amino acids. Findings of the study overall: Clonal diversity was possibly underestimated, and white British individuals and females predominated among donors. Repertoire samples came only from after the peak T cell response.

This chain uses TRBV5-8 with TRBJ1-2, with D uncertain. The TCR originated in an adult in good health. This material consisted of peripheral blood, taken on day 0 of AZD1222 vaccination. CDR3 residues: CASSLATYGGYTF. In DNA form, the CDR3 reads TGTGCCAGCAGCTTGGCGACCTACGGAGGCTACACCTTC.